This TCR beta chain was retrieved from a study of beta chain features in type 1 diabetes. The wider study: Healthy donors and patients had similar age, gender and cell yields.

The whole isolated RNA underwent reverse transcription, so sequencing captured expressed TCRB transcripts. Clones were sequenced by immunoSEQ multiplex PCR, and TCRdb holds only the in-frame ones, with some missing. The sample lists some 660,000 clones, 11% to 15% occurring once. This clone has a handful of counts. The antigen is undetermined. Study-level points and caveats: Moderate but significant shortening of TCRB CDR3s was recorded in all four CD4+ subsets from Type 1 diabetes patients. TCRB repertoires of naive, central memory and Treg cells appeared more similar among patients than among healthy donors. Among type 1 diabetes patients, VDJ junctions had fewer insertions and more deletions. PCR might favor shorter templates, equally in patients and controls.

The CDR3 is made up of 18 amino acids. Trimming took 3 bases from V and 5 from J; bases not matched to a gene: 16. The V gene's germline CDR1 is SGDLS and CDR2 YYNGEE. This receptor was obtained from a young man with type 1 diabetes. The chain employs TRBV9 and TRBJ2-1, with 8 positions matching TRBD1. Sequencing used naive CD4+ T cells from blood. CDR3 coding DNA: TGTGCCAGCAGCGACACGGGGAAGACAGGGGAAGTGAACAATGAGCAGTTCTTC. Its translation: CASSDTGKTGEVNNEQFF.